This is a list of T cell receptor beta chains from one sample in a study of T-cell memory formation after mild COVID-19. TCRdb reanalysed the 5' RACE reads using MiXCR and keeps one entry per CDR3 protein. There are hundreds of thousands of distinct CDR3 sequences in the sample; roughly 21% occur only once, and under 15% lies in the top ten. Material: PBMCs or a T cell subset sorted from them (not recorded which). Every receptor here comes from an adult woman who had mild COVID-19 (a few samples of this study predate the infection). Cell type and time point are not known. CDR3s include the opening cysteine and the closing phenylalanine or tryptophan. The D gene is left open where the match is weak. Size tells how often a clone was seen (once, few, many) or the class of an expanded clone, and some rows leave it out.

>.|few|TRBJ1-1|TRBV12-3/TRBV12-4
CASSLVLGGAFF
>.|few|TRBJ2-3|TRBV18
CASSRLGQPSTDTQYF
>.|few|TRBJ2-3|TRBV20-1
CSASNGLGTDTQYF
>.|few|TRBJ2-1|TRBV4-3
CASSQDPGRVSSYNEQFF
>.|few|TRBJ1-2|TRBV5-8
CASSLGQGGNNYGYTF
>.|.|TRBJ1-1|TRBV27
CASISAGGGTEAFF
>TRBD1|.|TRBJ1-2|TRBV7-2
CASSPRMDRVYTF
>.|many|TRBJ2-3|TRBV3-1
CASSQGPLTDTQYF
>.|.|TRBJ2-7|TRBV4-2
CASSQESNDREQYF
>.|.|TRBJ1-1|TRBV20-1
CSARDRRAARVTEAFF
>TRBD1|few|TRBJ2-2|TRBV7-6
CASSPGTGYSAGELFF
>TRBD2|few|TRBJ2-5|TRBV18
CASSPWASGQETQYF
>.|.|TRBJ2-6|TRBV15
CATSRSDSGANVLTF
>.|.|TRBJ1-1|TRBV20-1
CSARGMDGRINTEAFF
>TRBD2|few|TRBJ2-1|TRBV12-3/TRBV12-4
CASSAGGSSYNEQFF
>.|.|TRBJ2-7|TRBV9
CASSPGRGGPYEQYF
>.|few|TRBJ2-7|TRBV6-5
CASRRFRDTYEQYF
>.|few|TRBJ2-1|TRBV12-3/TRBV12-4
CASSLRAGPYNEQFF
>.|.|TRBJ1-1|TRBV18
CASSLSDVMNTEAFF
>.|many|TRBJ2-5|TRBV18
CASSPRRASETQYF
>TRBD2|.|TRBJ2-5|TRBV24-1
CATSDMSGGYQETQYF
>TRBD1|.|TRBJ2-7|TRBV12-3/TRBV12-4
CASSYDRGYVEQYF
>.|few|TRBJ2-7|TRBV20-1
CSASPRWDEQYF
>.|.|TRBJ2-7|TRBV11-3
CASSHPRRVEQYF
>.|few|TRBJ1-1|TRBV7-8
CASSLPEGQGRAFF
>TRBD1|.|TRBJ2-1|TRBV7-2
CASSLEGALVLGEQFF
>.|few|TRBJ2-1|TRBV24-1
CATSDPNNEQFF
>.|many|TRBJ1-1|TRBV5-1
CASKQETEAFF
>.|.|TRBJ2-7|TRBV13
CASSLVHEQYF
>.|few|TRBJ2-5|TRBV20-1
CSANGFQETQYF
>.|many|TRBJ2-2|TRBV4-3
CASSQDWGELFF
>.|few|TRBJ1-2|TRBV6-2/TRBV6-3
CASSYSTQTPKQGGYTF
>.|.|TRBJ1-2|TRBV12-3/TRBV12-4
CASRPRTETYYGYTF